The 19 T cell receptor beta chains reported below all come from one sample, sequenced in a study of regulatory T cells in long-lasting Graves disease. Regarding time point: newly diagnosed GD, antithyroid drugs for less than 3 months. PBMCs provided the RNA from which the TCR library was made. Researchers made TCR beta libraries by using iRepertoire HTBI primers and running Arm-PCR on CDR3 regions. TCRdb reprocessed the multiplex PCR reads via MiXCR and lists one record per CDR3 protein. Seen here are approximately 480,000 distinct CDR3 sequences, roughly 17% observed once, and the top ten hold more than 9%. These same data were also listed under a study on T cells in Graves' hyperthyroidism and ophthalmopathy.

The sequencing here drew on peripheral blood mononuclear cells (PBMCs), taken at new diagnosis, from a patient treated with antithyroid drugs. These receptors all come from a man aged 40-49 years with Graves disease.

This clonotype was found many times. The V and J genes are TRBV27 and TRBJ1-5; tentatively, D is TRBD1 (6 bases). The CDR3 runs to 17 residues. V was cut by 4 bases and J by 3 bases, with 19 bases left in between. Germline V CDR1 and CDR2: MNHEY, SMNVEV (reference sequence). Here the CDR3 reads CASSSYSLGGHNQPQHF. CDR3 nucleotide sequence: TGTGCCAGCAGTTCCTACTCCCTCGGGGGCCACAATCAGCCCCAGCATTTT.

The chain is built from TRBV19 and TRBJ2-2; 8 bases agree with TRBD1. The CDR3 is made up of 16 amino acids. Per the germline V gene, CDR1 is LNHDA and CDR2 is SQIVND (reference sequence). V shed 1 base and J 2 bases; nucleotides not matched to a gene: 3. The CDR3 spells CASSIVQGANTGELFF. The DNA of the CDR3 is TGTGCCAGTAGTATAGTCCAGGGGGCCAACACCGGGGAGCTGTTTTTT.

This clonotype showed up many times. This rearrangement joins TRBV2 to TRBJ2-1; 7 bases are a match to TRBD2. CDR3 length equals 18 residues. The V gene's germline CDR1 is SNHLY and CDR2 FYNNEI. The junction had 13 bases not matched to a gene; V was cut back by 0 bases and J by 5 bases. The CDR3 spells CASSEAGGRGEGDNEQFF. CDR3 nucleotide sequence: TGTGCCAGCAGTGAAGCGGGGGGACGGGGGGAAGGGGACAATGAGCAGTTCTTC.

The chain couples TRBV14 to TRBJ1-2, with 11 nucleotides matching TRBD1. Losses at the gene ends were 2 bases for V and 2 bases for J; bases not matched to a gene: 10. Germline-derived CDR1 and CDR2 are SGHDN and FVKESK. The CDR3 is 18 residues long. The CDR3 here is CASSQFGQGARRNYGYTF. CDR3 nucleotide sequence: TGTGCCAGCAGCCAATTCGGACAGGGGGCGCGTCGGAACTATGGCTACACCTTC.

J is TRBJ2-7 and V is TRBV6-1; 7 bases align to TRBD1. CDR3 length equals 14 residues. With 7 bases clipped from V and 5 bases from J, the junction kept 11 bases outside the gene matches. CDR1 and CDR2 (germline): MNHNS, SASEGT. The CDR3 sequence is CASTPFRGRHEQYF. In nucleotides, the CDR3 is TGTGCCAGCACCCCTTTTAGGGGGCGGCACGAGCAGTACTTC.

In its sample, this clonotype was seen many times. The rearrangement uses TRBV3-1 and TRBJ1-1; the D gene is possibly TRBD1 (6 bases). Trimming pared 4 bases from V and 5 bases from J, leaving 14 bases between. This CDR3 contains 14 residues. The V gene's germline CDR1 is LGHDT and CDR2 YNNKEL (reference sequence). CDR3: CASSPRGAWTEAFF. CDR3 nucleotide sequence: TGTGCCAGCAGCCCGAGGGGGGCATGGACTGAAGCTTTCTTT.

This clonotype was counted many times. This chain links TRBV27 with TRBJ1-1, with D tentatively TRBD1 (6 bases). The V end was cut by 3 bases, the J end by 6 bases, with 14 bases between. Germline V lookup: CDR1 MNHEY, CDR2 SMNVEV (reference sequence). The CDR3 totals 14 residues. The CDR3 nucleotides are TGTGCCAGCAGTTTTGGCAGGGGCGCCGCTGAAGCTTTCTTT. Encoded protein: CASSFGRGAAEAFF.

This clonotype has a handful of counts. The gene calls are TRBV3-1 and TRBJ2-2; 8 bases line up with TRBD2. The CDR3 runs to 16 residues. Trimming took 4 bases from V and 3 from J; bases not matched to a gene: 7. Germline V lookup: CDR1 LGHDT, CDR2 YNNKEL (reference sequence). The chain's CDR3 is CASSPREGWDTGELFF. As DNA, the CDR3 is TGTGCCAGCAGCCCCCGGGAGGGCTGGGACACCGGGGAGCTGTTTTTT.

This clonotype was counted at least ten times. This chain connects TRBV16 to TRBJ2-7, with D perhaps TRBD2 (6 bases). The V gene lost 0 bases and the J gene lost 4 bases, with 10 bases spanning the gap. The CDR3 is 14 amino acids. CDR1 is KGHSY, CDR2 FQNENV, per germline. The CDR3 DNA follows: TGTGCCAGCAGCCAATCGGGGACTGCATACGAGCAGTACTTC. The encoded protein is CASSQSGTAYEQYF.

This clonotype was seen many times. The chain uses TRBV27 and TRBJ2-7; D unresolved. Trimming took 3 bases from V and 3 from J, leaving 12 bases between them. CDR1 is MNHEY and CDR2 is SMNVEV in the germline V gene (reference sequence). This CDR3 comprises 14 residues. The CDR3 spells CASSFALRRYEQYF. CDR3 bases: TGTGCCAGCAGTTTTGCGCTCAGACGCTACGAGCAGTACTTC.

This clonotype was counted ten times or more. The chain employs TRBV20-1 and TRBJ2-7; 10 nucleotides line up with TRBD2. Losses at the gene ends were 0 bases for V and 4 bases for J; bases not matched to a gene: 3. The germline CDR1 and CDR2 sequences are DFQATT and SNEGSKA (reference sequence). The CDR3 length is 14 residues. The CDR3 bases are TGCAGTGCTAGAGAGCCTAGCGGGAGTTACGAGCAGTACTTC. Translated, it gives CSAREPSGSYEQYF.

Of note for this clonotype: This clone may be a read error of a much larger clone one base away. The V and J genes are TRBV12-3 or TRBV12-4 and TRBJ2-7, with 11 bases lining up with TRBD2. The CDR3 extends over 17 amino acids. Trimming at V came to 5 bases and at J to 2 bases, leaving 11 bases not matched to a gene. For the CDR3, the DNA is TGTGCCAGCAGTGTTCCGAGACTAGCGGGAACGGCCTACGAGCAGTACTTC. As protein: CASSVPRLAGTAYEQYF.

This clonotype was observed at least ten times. The rearrangement uses TRBV27 and TRBJ1-5; TRBD1 matches at 8 bases. Germline V gives CDR1 MNHEY, CDR2 SMNVEV (reference sequence). Unmatched junction bases numbered 17, after V lost 4 bases and J lost 0 bases. The CDR3 consists of 20 residues. The CDR3 sequence: CASSSYPLQGGLGSNQPQHF. The CDR3 DNA is TGTGCCAGCAGTTCATACCCTCTACAGGGGGGACTGGGTAGCAATCAGCCCCAGCATTTT.

The chain uses TRBV14 and TRBJ2-2; D perhaps matches TRBD2 (6 bases). Trimming removed 1 base from V and 8 bases from J, with 11 bases in between. CDR3 length: 14 amino acids. The germline V gene has CDR1 SGHDN and CDR2 FVKESK. The DNA for the CDR3 is TGTGCCAGCAGCCAAGGACTAGTATCTGGGGAGCTGTTTTTT. It specifies CASSQGLVSGELFF. Variable domain in full (rest from reference TRBV14 and TRBJ2-2): EAGVTQFPSHSVIEKGQTVTLRCDPISGHDNLYWYRRVMGKEIKFLLHFVKESKQDESGMPNNRFLAERTGGTYSTLKVQPAELEDSGVYFCASSQGLVSGELFFGEGSRLTVL.

This clonotype occurred many times. The chain uses TRBV24-1 and TRBJ2-5, with 7 bases aligning to TRBD1. J gave up 9 bases and V 2 bases, and 8 bases lay outside the gene matches. Germline CDR1 KGHDR, CDR2 SFDVKD. The CDR3 is 14 residues long. CDR3 nucleotides: TGTGCCACCAGTGATTCCCGGACAGGCAGGGCCCAGTACTTC. Protein product: CATSDSRTGRAQYF.

This clonotype was picked up many times. V and J are TRBV20-1 and TRBJ2-7; 10 bases match TRBD2. The trim removed 6 bases at V and 1 base at J, leaving 6 bases unmatched. CDR1 is DFQATT and CDR2 is SNEGSKA in the germline V gene (reference sequence). This CDR3 has 14 amino acids. The CDR3 sequence is CSARRTSGSYEQYF. The CDR3, as DNA: TGCAGTGCCAGAAGGACTAGCGGTTCCTACGAGCAGTACTTC.

This clonotype was recorded many times. The V gene is TRBV5-1, the J gene TRBJ2-7, with a tentative D call TRBD2 (5 bases). With 7 bases removed from V and 2 bases from J, the gap between germline ends came to 16 bases. CDR3 size: 14 residues. Germline values: CDR1 SGHRS, CDR2 YFSETQ. The CDR3 reads CASSHRTATYEQYF. CDR3 nucleotide sequence: TGCGCCAGCTCTCATCGGACTGCTACCTACGAGCAGTACTTC.

This clonotype was recorded at least ten times. The chain is built from TRBV24-1 and TRBJ2-5; TRBD1 aligns across 10 bases. The trim removed 4 bases at V and 3 bases at J, leaving 7 bases unmatched. The CDR3 contains 16 residues. Germline loops: CDR1 KGHDR, CDR2 SFDVKD. The CDR3: CATSDPTGGGEETQYF. Written as DNA, the CDR3 is TGTGCCACCAGTGACCCGACAGGGGGCGGGGAAGAGACCCAGTACTTC.

This clonotype was detected many times. The genes are TRBV18 and TRBJ2-5, with 7 bases fitting TRBD2. The CDR3 totals 13 residues. Germline trimming cut 8 bases from V and 5 bases from J; bases unmatched to any gene: 8. Per germline, CDR1 KGHSH and CDR2 LQKENI. This chain's CDR3 is CASAASGSETQYF. The CDR3 nucleotides read TGTGCCAGCGCAGCTAGCGGCTCGGAGACCCAGTACTTC.